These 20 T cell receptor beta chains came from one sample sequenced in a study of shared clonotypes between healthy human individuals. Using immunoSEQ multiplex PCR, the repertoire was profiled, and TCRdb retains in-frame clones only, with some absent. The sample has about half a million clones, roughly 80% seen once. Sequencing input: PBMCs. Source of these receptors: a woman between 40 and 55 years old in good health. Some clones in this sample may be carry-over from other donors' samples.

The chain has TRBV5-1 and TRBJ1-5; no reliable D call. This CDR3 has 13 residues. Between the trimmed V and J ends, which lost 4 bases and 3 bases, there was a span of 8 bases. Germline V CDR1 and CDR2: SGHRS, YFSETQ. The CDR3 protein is CASSTEVNQPQHF. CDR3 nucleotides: TGCGCCAGCAGCACGGAAGTCAATCAGCCCCAGCATTTT.

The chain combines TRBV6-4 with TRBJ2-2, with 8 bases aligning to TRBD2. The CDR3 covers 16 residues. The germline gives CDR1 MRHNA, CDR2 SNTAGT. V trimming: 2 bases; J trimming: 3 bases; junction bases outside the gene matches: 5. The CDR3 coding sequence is TGTGCCAGCAGTGACAGCGGGAGACAGGACACCGGGGAGCTGTTTTTT. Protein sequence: CASSDSGRQDTGELFF.

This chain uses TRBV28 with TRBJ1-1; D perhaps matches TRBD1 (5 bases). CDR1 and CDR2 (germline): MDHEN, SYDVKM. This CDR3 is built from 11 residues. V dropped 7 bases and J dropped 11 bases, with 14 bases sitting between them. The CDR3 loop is CASTQAGSAFF. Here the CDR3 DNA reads TGTGCCAGCACCCAGGCAGGGTCCGCTTTCTTT.

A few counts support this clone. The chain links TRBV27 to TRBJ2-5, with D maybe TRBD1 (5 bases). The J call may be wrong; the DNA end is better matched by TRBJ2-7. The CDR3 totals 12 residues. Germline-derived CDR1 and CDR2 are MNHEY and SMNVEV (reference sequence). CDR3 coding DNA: TGTGCCAGCAGAGGGGCCACCTACGAGCAGTACTTC. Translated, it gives CASRGATYEQYF.

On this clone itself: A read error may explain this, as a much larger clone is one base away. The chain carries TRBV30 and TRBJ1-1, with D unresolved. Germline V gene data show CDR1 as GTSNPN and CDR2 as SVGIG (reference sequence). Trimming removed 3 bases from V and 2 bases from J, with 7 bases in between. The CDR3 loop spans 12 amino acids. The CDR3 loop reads CAWRSDNTEAFF. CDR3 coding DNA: TGTGCCTGGAGATCAGATAACACTGAAGCTTTCTTT.

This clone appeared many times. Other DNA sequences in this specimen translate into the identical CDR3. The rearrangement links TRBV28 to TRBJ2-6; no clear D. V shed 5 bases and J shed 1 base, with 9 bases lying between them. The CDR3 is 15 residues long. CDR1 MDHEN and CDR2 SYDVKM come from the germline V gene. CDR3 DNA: TGTGCCAGCAGTCCGGCCCTGTCTGGGGCCAACGTCCTGACTTTC. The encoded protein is CASSPALSGANVLTF.

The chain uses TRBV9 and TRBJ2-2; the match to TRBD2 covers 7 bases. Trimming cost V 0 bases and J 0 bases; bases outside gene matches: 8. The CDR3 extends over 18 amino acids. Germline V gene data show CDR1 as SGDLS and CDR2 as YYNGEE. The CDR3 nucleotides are TGTGCCAGCAGCGTAGGCCCGGGAGGACTCGCGAACACCGGGGAGCTGTTTTTT. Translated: CASSVGPGGLANTGELFF.

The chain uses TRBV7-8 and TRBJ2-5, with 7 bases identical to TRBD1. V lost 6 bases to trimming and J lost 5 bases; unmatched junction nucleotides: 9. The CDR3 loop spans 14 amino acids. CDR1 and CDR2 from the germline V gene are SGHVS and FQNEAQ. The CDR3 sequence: CASRAGQAAETQYF. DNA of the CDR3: TGTGCCAGCAGAGCAGGACAGGCCGCGGAGACCCAGTACTTC.

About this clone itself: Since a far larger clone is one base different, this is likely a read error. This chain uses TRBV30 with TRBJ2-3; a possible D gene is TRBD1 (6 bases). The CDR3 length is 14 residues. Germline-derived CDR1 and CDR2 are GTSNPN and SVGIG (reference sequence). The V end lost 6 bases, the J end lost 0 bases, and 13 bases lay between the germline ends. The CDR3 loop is CACMRGRSTDTQYF. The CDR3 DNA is TGTGCCTGTATGAGGGGGAGAAGCACAGATACGCAGTATTTT.

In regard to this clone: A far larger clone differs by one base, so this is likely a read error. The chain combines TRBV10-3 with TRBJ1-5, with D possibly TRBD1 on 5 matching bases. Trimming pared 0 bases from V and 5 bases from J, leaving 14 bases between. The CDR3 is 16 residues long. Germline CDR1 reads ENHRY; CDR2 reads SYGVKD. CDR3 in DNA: TGTGCCATCAGTGAGTCCCCGGGACGGAGCGATCAGCCCCAGCATTTT. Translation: CAISESPGRSDQPQHF.

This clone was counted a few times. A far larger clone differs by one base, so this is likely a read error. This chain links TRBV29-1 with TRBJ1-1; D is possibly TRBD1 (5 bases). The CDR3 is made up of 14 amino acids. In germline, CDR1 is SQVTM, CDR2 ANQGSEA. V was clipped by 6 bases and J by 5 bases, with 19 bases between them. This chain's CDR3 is CSVAPGTAGTEAFF. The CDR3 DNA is TGCAGCGTAGCACCCGGGACGGCGGGTACTGAAGCTTTCTTT.

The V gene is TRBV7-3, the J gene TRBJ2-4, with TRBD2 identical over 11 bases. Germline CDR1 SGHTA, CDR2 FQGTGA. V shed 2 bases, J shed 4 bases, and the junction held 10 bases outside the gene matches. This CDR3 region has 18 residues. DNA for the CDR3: TGTGCCAGCAGCTTATTGCTGGCGACTAGCGGGGCGAAAAACATTCAGTACTTC. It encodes CASSLLLATSGAKNIQYF.

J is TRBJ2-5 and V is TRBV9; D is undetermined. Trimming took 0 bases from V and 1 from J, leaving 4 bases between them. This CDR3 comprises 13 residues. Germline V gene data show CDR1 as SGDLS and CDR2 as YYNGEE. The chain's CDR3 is CASSVVGQETQYF. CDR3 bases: TGTGCCAGCAGCGTAGTAGGCCAAGAGACCCAGTACTTC.

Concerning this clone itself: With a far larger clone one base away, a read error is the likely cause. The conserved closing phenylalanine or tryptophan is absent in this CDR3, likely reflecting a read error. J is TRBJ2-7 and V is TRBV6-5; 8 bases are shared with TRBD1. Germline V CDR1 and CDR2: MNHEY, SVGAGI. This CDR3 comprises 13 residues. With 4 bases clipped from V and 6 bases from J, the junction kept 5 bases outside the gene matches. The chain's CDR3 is CASSFGQGGEQYL. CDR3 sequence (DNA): TGTGCCAGCAGTTTCGGACAGGGTGGCGAGCAGTACTTA.

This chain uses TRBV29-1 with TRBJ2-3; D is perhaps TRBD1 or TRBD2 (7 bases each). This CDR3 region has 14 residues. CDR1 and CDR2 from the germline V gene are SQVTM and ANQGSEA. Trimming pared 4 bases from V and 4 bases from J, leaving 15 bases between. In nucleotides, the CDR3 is TGCAGCGTTGTGCGGGGGCAGGGGGCAGATACGCAGTATTTT. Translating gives CSVVRGQGADTQYF.

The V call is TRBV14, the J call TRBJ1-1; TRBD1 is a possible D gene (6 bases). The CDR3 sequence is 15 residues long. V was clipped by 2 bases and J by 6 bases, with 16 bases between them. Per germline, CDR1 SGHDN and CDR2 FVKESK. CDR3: CASSQTGHPFAEAFF. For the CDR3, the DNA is TGTGCCAGCAGCCAAACGGGACACCCGTTTGCTGAAGCTTTCTTT.

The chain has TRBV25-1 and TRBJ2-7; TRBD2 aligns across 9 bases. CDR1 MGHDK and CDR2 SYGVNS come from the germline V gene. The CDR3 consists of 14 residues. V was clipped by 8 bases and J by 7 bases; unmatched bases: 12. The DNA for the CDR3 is TGTGCCAGCGGCAACGGCCTAGCGGGACGAGAGCAGTACTTC. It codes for CASGNGLAGREQYF.

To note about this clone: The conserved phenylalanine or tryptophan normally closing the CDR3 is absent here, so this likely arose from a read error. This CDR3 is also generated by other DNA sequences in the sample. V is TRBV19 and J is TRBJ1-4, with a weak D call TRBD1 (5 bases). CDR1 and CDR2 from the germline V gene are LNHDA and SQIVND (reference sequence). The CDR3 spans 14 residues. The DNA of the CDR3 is TGTGCAAGTAGTATAGGGGTTTCTGAAGAAAAACTGTTTCTT. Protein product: CASSIGVSEEKLFL.

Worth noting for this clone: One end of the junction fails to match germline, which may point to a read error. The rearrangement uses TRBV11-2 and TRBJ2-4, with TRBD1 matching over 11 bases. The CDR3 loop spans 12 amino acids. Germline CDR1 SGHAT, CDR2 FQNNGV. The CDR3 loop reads CASSSSDRGRVF. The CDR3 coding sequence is TGTGCCAGCAGCTCCTCGGACAGGGGGCGCGTCTTC. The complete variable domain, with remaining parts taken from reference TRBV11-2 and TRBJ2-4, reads EAGVAQSPRYKIIEKRQSVAFWCNPISGHATLYWYQQILGQGPKLLIQFQNNGVVDDSQLPKDRFSAERLKGVDSTLKIQPAKLEDSAVYLCASSSSDRGRVFGAGTRLSVL.

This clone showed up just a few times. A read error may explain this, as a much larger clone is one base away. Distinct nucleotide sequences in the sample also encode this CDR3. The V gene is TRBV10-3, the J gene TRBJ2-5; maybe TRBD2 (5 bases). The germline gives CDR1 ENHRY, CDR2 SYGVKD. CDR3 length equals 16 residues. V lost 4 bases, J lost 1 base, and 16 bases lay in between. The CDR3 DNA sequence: TGTGCCATCAGTGTTGGTACTAGTCATTCCCAAGAGACCCAGTACTTC. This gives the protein CAISVGTSHSQETQYF.